Here is one TCR beta chain with its context. This sample is part of a study of blood T cell repertoires in COVID-19. Study background: Samples of COVID-19 (acute and convalescent) were obtained from the United States, Italy and Spain.

The assay was immunoSEQ multiplex PCR, and TCRdb's table has in-frame clones only and misses some. The sample holds hundreds of thousands of clones; around nine tenths are singletons and the top ten take 1.6%. The source material was peripheral blood. This clonotype was obtained from a woman aged 60-75 years who had recovered from COVID-19.

The CDR3 reads CASSQASVGGRAEKLFF. Here the CDR3 DNA reads TGCGCCAGCAGCCAAGCCTCCGTGGGGGGGCGCGCTGAAAAACTGTTTTTT. The chain has TRBV4-3 and TRBJ1-4; D might be TRBD1 (6 bases). Trimming pared 1 base from V and 7 bases from J, leaving 19 bases between. The V gene's germline CDR1 is LGHNA and CDR2 YSLEER. The CDR3 extends over 17 amino acids.